This TCR beta chain was observed in a study of OX40 agonist ivuxolimab in advanced cancers. About the study as a whole: Ivuxolimab was a fully human IgG2 agonistic monoclonal antibody targeting the costimulatory receptor OX40 (CD134). The paper covers the monotherapy dose-escalation part of the phase I ivuxolimab trial, which included N of about 50 patients. Partial responses occurred in three dose-escalation patients, of whom one had hepatocellular carcinoma and two had cutaneous melanoma. Intravenous ivuxolimab was administered to patients every 2 weeks at six dose levels: 0.01, 0.1, 0.3, 1.5, 3 and 10 mg/kg. The dose-escalation cohort was around 83% male with a mean age of approximately 60 years, ranging from roughly 20 to 80. Of the 50 to 55 patients in dose escalation, about 20 had hepatocellular carcinoma, some 15 had melanoma, 9 had renal cell carcinoma and 9 had head and neck cancer. Prior anti-PD-1, anti-PD-L1 or anti-CTLA-4 therapy was permitted, and checkpoint inhibitors had been received by roughly 42% of dose-escalation patients. Peripheral TCRbeta sequencing aimed to test whether ivuxolimab altered TCR sequence diversity and caused clonal T-cell expansion. Here is what the overall study found, with its caveats: In partial responders in the 0.1-3.0 mg/kg groups, normalized peripheral clonal expansion was found to be among the lowest, especially among CD8+ T cells. Low levels of normalized T-cell clonal expansion were also shown by some nonresponding patients. At doses from 0.1 to 3.0 mg/kg, clonal expansion was seen in both CD4+ and CD8+ blood T cells between baseline and week 6. On average, CD8+ T cells showed more expanded clones than CD4+ T cells after ivuxolimab. The antigen specificity of the peripheral T cells that underwent clonal expansion was not determined.

For sequencing of the TCRbeta CDR3 region, genomic DNA was extracted from the sorted cells. The immunoSEQ Assay was used for sequencing of TCRbeta CDR3 regions. TCRdb obtained this table from immuneACCESS and retained in-frame rearrangements with V and J assigned. These tables miss some clones; where compared with another copy, unresolved V genes account for less than half of the shortfall, and the remainder is unexplained. This sample comprises about 150,000 clones, 85% to 95% of them detected only once. The ten most abundant clones make up over 0.8% of the sample. Comments on this clone: Its antigen remains unidentified. Per-base quality was not reported, and no clone a single base away is much larger than it.

The germline V gene specifies MGHRA as CDR1 and YSYEKL as CDR2. From cysteine to phenylalanine, the CDR3 is 16 amino acids long. The sequence is cut down to CDR3 DNA, 48 bases in frame from base 1. Unmatched junction bases come to 8, with V trimmed by 1 base and J by 4 bases. Patients with autoimmune disease history or receiving systemic immunosuppression were excluded from the trial. Peripheral blood for TCR sequencing was collected from all dose cohorts at baseline, on cycle 4 day 1, and on cycle 7 day 1. Samples came from an open-label, multicenter, first-in-human phase I dose-escalation trial of ivuxolimab. Adults with locally advanced or metastatic head and neck squamous cell, hepatocellular, melanoma or renal cell carcinoma were enrolled in the trial. CD4+ and CD8+ T cells were sorted separately from peripheral blood before TCR sequencing.

This TCR derives from an adult with an advanced solid tumor such as melanoma, head and neck, liver or kidney cancer. The V and J genes are TRBV4-1 and TRBJ1-2; 8 junctional bases match TRBD1. The sample here was CD4+ or CD8+ T cells sorted from blood, taken in a trial of the OX40 agonist ivuxolimab. The nucleotide sequence is given as TGCGCCAGCAGCCAAGGCGTAGACAGGGGAACCTATGGCTACACCTTC. Its protein is CASSQGVDRGTYGYTF.